This T cell receptor beta chain derives from a study of T cells after posttransplantation cyclophosphamide. Trimming cost V 2 bases and J 3 bases; bases outside gene matches: 4. CDR3 length: 15 residues. Germline V lookup: CDR1 SGHVS, CDR2 FNYEAQ. The repertoire was sequenced with immunoSEQ multiplex PCR; TCRdb's copy has only in-frame clones and lacks some. The table records approximately 45,000 clones, roughly nine tenths of them present only once. The sequencing input was PBMCs. This TCR derives from a woman aged 50 to 60 in good health and a related stem cell transplant donor. The chain couples TRBV7-6 to TRBJ2-1; TRBD1 matches 7 bases. In nucleotides, the CDR3 is TGTGCCAGCAGCTTAAGGACAGGAATCTACAATGAGCAGTTCTTC. Its protein product is CASSLRTGIYNEQFF.